The 18 T cell receptor beta chains in this list originate from one sample, sequenced in a study of early T cells in non-severe SARS-CoV-2 infection. Each CDR3 protein gets one entry after TCRdb re-called the 5' RACE reads with MiXCR. The data contain more than 80,000 distinct CDR3 sequences, about 10% of them seen just once; the ten biggest clones take up approximately 5.4%. Sequencing input: whole blood. The source is an adult who was a healthcare worker with PCR-confirmed SARS-CoV-2 infection or an uninfected control (not recorded which).

The rearrangement joins TRBV7-2 to TRBJ1-5; no definite D call. The CDR3 consists of 13 residues. Germline assignment: CDR1 SGHTA and CDR2 FQGNSA. V dropped 2 bases and J dropped 5 bases, with 7 bases sitting between them. CDR3 sequence reads: CASSLKPDQPQHF. CDR3 coding DNA: TGTGCCAGCAGCTTAAAACCCGATCAGCCCCAGCATTTT.

This clonotype was counted only a few times. This chain links TRBV3-1 with TRBJ1-2; no definite D call. Germline values: CDR1 LGHDT, CDR2 YNNKEL (reference sequence). Deletions cut 0 bases from V and 4 bases from J, with 9 bases between. The CDR3 has 14 amino acids. CDR3 bases: TGTGCCAGCAGCCAAGATCTAGGGTTCTATGGCTACACCTTC. It encodes CASSQDLGFYGYTF.

The chain uses TRBV6-5 and TRBJ1-2, with D uncertain. V lost 6 bases to trimming and J lost 4 bases, with 15 bases between them. This CDR3 has 14 amino acids. Germline V CDR1 and CDR2: MNHEY, SVGAGI. CDR3 DNA sequence: TGTGCCAGCAGATCTCCTGGCCCATTCTATGGCTACACCTTC. Its translation: CASRSPGPFYGYTF.

Many counts were recorded for this clonotype. The chain uses TRBV3-1 and TRBJ2-3; possibly TRBD1 for D (6 bases). The V end was cut by 3 bases, the J end by 1 base, with 11 bases between. Germline loops: CDR1 LGHDT, CDR2 YNNKEL (reference sequence). The CDR3 consists of 15 residues. The CDR3 spells CASSQQGLGTDTQYF. CDR3 nucleotide sequence: TGTGCCAGCAGCCAGCAGGGGCTAGGCACAGATACGCAGTATTTT.

The chain has TRBV6-5 and TRBJ2-7, with TRBD2 identical over 7 bases. The length of the CDR3 is 13 residues. Per the germline V gene, CDR1 is MNHEY and CDR2 is SVGAGI. The ends lost 8 bases at V and 0 bases at J; junction bases unmatched: 4. Here the CDR3 reads CASRAGSSYEQYF. The CDR3 DNA reads as TGTGCCAGCCGAGCGGGGAGCTCCTACGAGCAGTACTTC.

This chain uses TRBV20-1 with TRBJ1-1; weak D call: TRBD1 (6 bases). CDR3 length equals 13 residues. The V gene lost 4 bases and the J gene lost 1 base, with 10 bases spanning the gap. Germline CDR1 is DFQATT and CDR2 is SNEGSKA (reference sequence). In DNA form, the CDR3 reads TGCAGTGCTATGAACAGGGCGAACACTGAAGCTTTCTTT. Its translation is CSAMNRANTEAFF.

Many counts were recorded for this clonotype. The V and J genes are TRBV20-1 and TRBJ2-7; 12 positions match TRBD2. The CDR3 runs 16 residues. In germline, CDR1 is DFQATT, CDR2 SNEGSKA (reference sequence). The V gene end was trimmed by 0 bases and the J gene end by 6 bases; junction bases not matched to a gene: 9. CDR3 region: CSAREVASGGAREQYF. CDR3 nucleotide sequence: TGCAGTGCTAGAGAGGTTGCTAGCGGGGGGGCCCGCGAGCAGTACTTC.

The rearrangement links TRBV6-5 to TRBJ2-5, with D unresolved. This CDR3 has 15 residues. V dropped 0 bases and J dropped 3 bases, with 11 bases sitting between them. Germline CDR1 and CDR2: MNHEY and SVGAGI. The CDR3 reads CASSYSMASKETQYF. Here the CDR3 DNA reads TGTGCCAGCAGTTACTCGATGGCCAGTAAAGAGACCCAGTACTTC.

This clonotype was seen repeatedly, ten times or more. The chain couples TRBV5-1 to TRBJ1-2; the D is unclear. V was cut by 0 bases and J by 8 bases, with 14 bases left in between. Germline lookup yields CDR1 SGHRS and CDR2 YFSETQ. The CDR3 is 14 amino acids. The CDR3 sequence: CASSLGAGTSGYTF. CDR3 DNA: TGCGCCAGCAGCTTGGGTGCAGGAACGAGCGGCTACACCTTC.

This clonotype was observed a handful of times. The chain employs TRBV2 and TRBJ2-1; D call uncertain. In germline, CDR1 is SNHLY, CDR2 FYNNEI. Trimming removed 4 bases from V and 10 bases from J, with 5 bases in between. The CDR3 extends over 10 amino acids. In nucleotides, the CDR3 is TGTGCCAGCAGTGGGAGAGAGCAGTTCTTC. This encodes CASSGREQFF.

The sample holds many counts of this clonotype. The chain has TRBV5-1 and TRBJ1-1, with TRBD1 as a possible D gene (6 bases). Germline V lookup: CDR1 SGHRS, CDR2 YFSETQ. The CDR3 runs 16 residues. V was cut by 4 bases and J by 4 bases, with 20 bases left in between. The CDR3: CASSAARGATGTEAFF. Here the CDR3 DNA reads TGCGCCAGCAGCGCCGCCAGGGGCGCAACAGGCACTGAAGCTTTCTTT.

This clonotype was seen many times. The rearrangement uses TRBV5-1 and TRBJ2-1, with 7 bases matching TRBD2. The germline V gene encodes CDR1 SGHRS and CDR2 YFSETQ. The CDR3 totals 15 residues. Trimming cost V 2 bases and J 4 bases; bases outside gene matches: 6. CDR3: CASSFSGGGYNEQFF. CDR3 DNA sequence: TGCGCCAGCAGCTTTTCGGGAGGAGGTTACAATGAGCAGTTCTTC.

This chain connects TRBV13 to TRBJ2-6, with D maybe TRBD2 (5 bases). The length of the CDR3 is 20 residues. Deletions cut 5 bases from V and 0 bases from J, with 23 bases between. Germline values: CDR1 PRHDT, CDR2 FYEKMQ (reference sequence). CDR3 DNA: TGTGCCAGCAGCCCACCACGCCTCGGACTTCTAGCCTCTGGGGCCAACGTCCTGACTTTC. Its translation is CASSPPRLGLLASGANVLTF.

The chain employs TRBV7-3 and TRBJ2-6, with a tentative D call TRBD2 (5 bases). V was shortened by 3 bases and J by 3 bases, with 9 bases between the two germline ends. In germline, CDR1 is SGHTA, CDR2 FQGTGA. The CDR3 covers 15 residues. DNA for the CDR3: TGTGCCAGCAGCTTTATCGGAGGTGGGGCCAACGTCCTGACTTTC. It is translated as CASSFIGGGANVLTF.

This clonotype was found many times. The chain combines TRBV15 with TRBJ1-5; D unresolved. Germline CDR1 reads LNHNV; CDR2 reads YYDKDF (reference sequence). V shed 6 bases and J shed 4 bases, with 10 bases lying between them. The CDR3 sequence is 13 residues long. The DNA for the CDR3 is TGTGCCACCAGTGAATATGGGAATCAGCCCCAGCATTTT. Protein product: CATSEYGNQPQHF.

This clonotype was counted ten times or more. CDR3 coding DNA: TGCAGTGCTAGAGCCGCGTGGCTAGCGGGGCCCACAGATACGCAGTATTTT. The encoded protein is CSARAAWLAGPTDTQYF. The chain has TRBV20-1 and TRBJ2-3; 9 bases agree with TRBD2. The CDR3 is 17 amino acids. From germline, CDR1 is DFQATT and CDR2 SNEGSKA (reference sequence). The J segment lost 2 bases and the V segment lost 1 base, leaving 10 bases of the junction unmatched.

This clonotype was seen only a few times. The chain is built from TRBV24-1 and TRBJ2-1, with 11 nucleotides matching TRBD2. The length of the CDR3 is 18 residues. CDR1 is KGHDR and CDR2 is SFDVKD in the germline V gene. V gave up 4 bases and J gave up 10 bases; unmatched junction bases: 17. The CDR3 nucleotides read TGTGCCACCAGTGACCCTAGCGGTAGCGGGAGGGCCGGGATGGAGCAGTTCTTC. It encodes CATSDPSGSGRAGMEQFF.

J is TRBJ2-5 and V is TRBV6-6, with 7 bases aligning to TRBD2. V shed 2 bases and J 3 bases; nucleotides not matched to a gene: 6. Per germline, CDR1 MNHNY and CDR2 SVGAGI (reference sequence). CDR3 length equals 15 residues. CDR3 protein: CASSYSGLGEETQYF. CDR3 coding DNA: TGTGCCAGCAGTTACAGCGGACTAGGGGAAGAGACCCAGTACTTC.